This TCR beta chain was identified in a study of identifying expanded T cells in peripheral blood. Profiled with immunoSEQ multiplex PCR; TCRdb holds only in-frame clones, not every one. Here the sample spans approximately 140,000 clones, approximately 86% being singletons. The CDR3 contains 15 residues. CDR1 is SGHTS and CDR2 is YDEGEE in the germline V gene. The V end lost 2 bases, the J end lost 0 bases, and 9 bases lay between the germline ends. The sample was blood. The gene calls are TRBV5-8 and TRBJ2-1; D is undetermined. This TCR was sampled from a person aged 18 to 75 in good health. The CDR3 reads CASSLAVSSYNEQFF. The CDR3 DNA reads TGTGCCAGCAGCTTAGCTGTCAGCTCCTACAATGAGCAGTTCTTC. The variable domain in full, completed from reference TRBV5-8 and TRBJ2-1, reads EAGVTQSPTHLIKTRGQQATLRCSPISGHTSVYWYQQALGLGLQFLLWYDEGEERNRGNFPPRFSGRQFPNYSSELNVNALELEDSALYLCASSLAVSSYNEQFFGPGTRLTVL.